The clone carrying this TCR beta chain has only a few counts. Its antigen is as yet unknown. One heparinised blood draw, averaging about 120 mL, came from each donor. The data derive from a study of beta chain features in type 1 diabetes. Study-wide results and caveats: Within each of all four CD4+ subsets, Type 1 diabetes patients had TCRB CDR3s that were moderately but significantly shorter.

The entirety of the isolated RNA underwent reverse transcription, so expressed TCRB transcripts were sequenced. The repertoire was sequenced with immunoSEQ multiplex PCR; TCRdb's copy has only in-frame clones and lacks some. Found here are around 40,000 clones, approximately 56% of them singletons; the top ten hold 2.1%. The sequenced sample was Tregs from blood. This TCR derives from a woman aged 18-30 years in good health.

The CDR3 nucleotides are TGTGCCTGGAGTGTCATGGGACTGCCTTCCTACGAGCAGTACTTC. It encodes CAWSVMGLPSYEQYF. V and J are TRBV30 and TRBJ2-7, with a tentative D call TRBD2 (6 bases). This CDR3 spans 15 amino acids. Deletions cut 0 bases from V and 1 base from J, with 13 bases between. Germline V CDR1 and CDR2: GTSNPN, SVGIG (reference sequence).